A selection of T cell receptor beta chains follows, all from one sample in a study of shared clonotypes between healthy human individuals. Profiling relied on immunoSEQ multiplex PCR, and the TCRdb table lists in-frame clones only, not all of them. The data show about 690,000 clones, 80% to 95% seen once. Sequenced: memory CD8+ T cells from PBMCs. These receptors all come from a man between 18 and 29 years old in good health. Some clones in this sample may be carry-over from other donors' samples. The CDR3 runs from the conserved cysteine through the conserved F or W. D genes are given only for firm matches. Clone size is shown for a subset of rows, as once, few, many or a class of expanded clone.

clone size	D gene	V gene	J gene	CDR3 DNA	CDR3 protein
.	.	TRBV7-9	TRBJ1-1	TGTGCCAGCACGCTGGACAGGAACACTGAAGCTTTCTTT	CASTLDRNTEAFF
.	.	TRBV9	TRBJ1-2	TGTGCCAGCAGCGTAGACTCCCTGGGAGGCTATGGCTACACCTTC	CASSVDSLGGYGYTF
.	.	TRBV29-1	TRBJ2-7	TGCAGCGTTTTAGTGGTGAACTGGGGGGAGGGGGGCGAGCAGTACTTC	CSVLVVNWGEGGEQYF
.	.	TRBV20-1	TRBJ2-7	TGCAGTGCTAGAGAGGATTACGAGCAGTACTTC	CSAREDYEQYF
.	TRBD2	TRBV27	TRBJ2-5	TGTGCCAGCAGTCCCCGAAGCGGGAGTAATTTAAAGACCCAGTACTTC	CASSPRSGSNLKTQYF
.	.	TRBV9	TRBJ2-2	TGTGCCAGCAGCGTAGCTGCGAACACCGGGGAGCTGTTTTTT	CASSVAANTGELFF
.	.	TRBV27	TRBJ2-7	TGTGCCAGCAGTTTAGGGCTGACCTACGAGCAGTACTTC	CASSLGLTYEQYF
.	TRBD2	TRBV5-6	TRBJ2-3	TGTGCCAGCAGCAGACTAGCGGGAGGGAAGGCGGATACGCAGTATTTT	CASSRLAGGKADTQYF
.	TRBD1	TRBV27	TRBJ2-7	TGTGCCAGCAGTGGGACAGGGTCCTACGAGCAGTACTTC	CASSGTGSYEQYF
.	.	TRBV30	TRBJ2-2	TGTGCCTGGAGTGTACACACCACGAACACCGGGGAGCTGTTTTTT	CAWSVHTTNTGELFF
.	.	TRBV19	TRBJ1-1	TGTGCCAGTAGTATGTCACAGTTCACTGAAGCTTTCTTT	CASSMSQFTEAFF
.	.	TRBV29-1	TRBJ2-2	TGCAGCGTTGAACCGGGAAGGGGGACCGGGGAGCTGTTTTTT	CSVEPGRGTGELFF
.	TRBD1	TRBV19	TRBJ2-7	TGTGCCAGTAGTCCCGGCCAGGGGGCCTTTTACGAGCAGTACTTC	CASSPGQGAFYEQYF
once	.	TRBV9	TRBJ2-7	TGTGCCAGCAGCGTAGGGGGAGAGGGCTACGAGCAGTACTTC	CASSVGGEGYEQYF
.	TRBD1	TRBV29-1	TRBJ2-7	TGCAGCGGCCGTTTCGGGACAGGGGAATTCGAGCAGTACTTC	CSGRFGTGEFEQYF
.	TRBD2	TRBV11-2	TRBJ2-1	TGTGCCAGCAGCCCGACTAGCGGGAGAGGCAATGAGCAGTTCTTC	CASSPTSGRGNEQFF
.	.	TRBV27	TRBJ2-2	TGTGCCAGCAGTTTCAGGAGGGGCACCGGGGAGCTGTTTTTT	CASSFRRGTGELFF
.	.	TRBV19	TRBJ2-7	TGTGCCAGTAGTATAAGAGACAGACGCTACGAGCAGTACTTC	CASSIRDRRYEQYF
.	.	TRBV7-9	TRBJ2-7	TGTGCCAGCAGCATACCCCCGGGACTGCTGGACGAGCAGTACTTC	CASSIPPGLLDEQYF
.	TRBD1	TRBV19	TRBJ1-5	TGTGCCAGTAGTACGGGGACAGGGTATATTTTCAATCAGCCCCAGCATTTT	CASSTGTGYIFNQPQHF
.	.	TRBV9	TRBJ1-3	TGTGCCAGCAGCGGCACAGGGACTGGAAACACCATATATTTT	CASSGTGTGNTIYF
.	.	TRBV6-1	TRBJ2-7	TGTGCCAGCAGTGAAGCGCTCGTTGAGGGAACCCCCTACGAGCAGTACTTC	CASSEALVEGTPYEQYF
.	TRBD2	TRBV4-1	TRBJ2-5	TGCGCCAGCAGCCAACGGGGGGTGTCGGAGACCCAGTACTTC	CASSQRGVSETQYF
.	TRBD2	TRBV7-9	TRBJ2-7	TGTGCCAGCAGCTTAGTAGGGACTAGCGCCTACGAGCAGTACTTC	CASSLVGTSAYEQYF
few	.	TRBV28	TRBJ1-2	TGTGCCAGCAGCGTAACCCGGGGGGGGCTCGGCTACACCTTC	CASSVTRGGLGYTF
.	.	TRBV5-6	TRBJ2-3	TGTGCCAGCAGCTTGGATAGTTACAGGGTCACAGATACGCAGTATTTT	CASSLDSYRVTDTQYF
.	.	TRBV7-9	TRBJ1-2	TGTGCCAGCATCCCCCCTCCCCAGGTCGGCGGCTACACCTTC	CASIPPPQVGGYTF
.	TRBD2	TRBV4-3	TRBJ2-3	TGCGCCAGCAGCCAAGTTCCGACTAGCGGGGTAATTGGAGATACGCAGTATTTT	CASSQVPTSGVIGDTQYF
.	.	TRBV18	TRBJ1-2	TGTGCCAGCTCACCGGAAGGGCGCCTTAACTATGGCTACACCTTC	CASSPEGRLNYGYTF
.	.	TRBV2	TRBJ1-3	TGTGCCAGCAGCCCCAGGGCGACTGGAAACACCATATATTTT	CASSPRATGNTIYF
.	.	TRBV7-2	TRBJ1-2	TGTGCCAGCAGCCCCCCTCTCCAAGACAGTCTCTATGGCTACACCTTC	CASSPPLQDSLYGYTF
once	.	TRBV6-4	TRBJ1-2	TGTGCCAGCAGCCACGGAGAAGGCTATGGCTACACCTTC	CASSHGEGYGYTF
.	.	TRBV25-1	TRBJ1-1	TGTGCCAGCAGTGAAGGGCCGGGCAACACTGAAGCTTTCTTT	CASSEGPGNTEAFF
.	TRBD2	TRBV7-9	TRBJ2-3	TGTGCCAGCAGCTTATCTGTAGCGGGAGGGCCACATACGCAGTATTTT	CASSLSVAGGPHTQYF
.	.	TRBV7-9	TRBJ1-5	TGTGCCAGCAGCTTAGAACAGGAGGCGGGTCAGCCCCAGCATTTT	CASSLEQEAGQPQHF